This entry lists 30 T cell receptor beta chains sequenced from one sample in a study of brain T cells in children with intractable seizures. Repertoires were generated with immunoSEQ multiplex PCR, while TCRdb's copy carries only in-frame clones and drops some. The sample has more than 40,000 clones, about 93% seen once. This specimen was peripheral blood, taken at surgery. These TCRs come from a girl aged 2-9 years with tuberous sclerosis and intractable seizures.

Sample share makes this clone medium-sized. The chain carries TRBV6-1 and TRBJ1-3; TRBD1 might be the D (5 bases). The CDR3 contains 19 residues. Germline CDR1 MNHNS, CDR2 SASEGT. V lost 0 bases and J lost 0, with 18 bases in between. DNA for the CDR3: TGTGCCAGCAGTGAAGCCGGGGGTTCCATACTCCTCTCTGGAAACACCATATATTTT. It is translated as CASSEAGGSILLSGNTIYF.

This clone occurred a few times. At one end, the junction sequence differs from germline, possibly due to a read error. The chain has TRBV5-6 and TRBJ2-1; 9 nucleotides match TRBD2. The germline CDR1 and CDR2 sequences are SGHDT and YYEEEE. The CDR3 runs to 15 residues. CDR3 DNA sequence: TGTGCCAGCGGCTTGGGCGGGGGGGCATACAATGAGCAGTTCTTC. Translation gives CASGLGGGAYNEQFF.

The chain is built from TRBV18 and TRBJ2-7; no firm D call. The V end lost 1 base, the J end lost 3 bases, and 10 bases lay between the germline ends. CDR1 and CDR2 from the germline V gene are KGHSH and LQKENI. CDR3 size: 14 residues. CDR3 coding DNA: TGTGCCAGCTCACCACGGCTCACAGACTACGAGCAGTACTTC. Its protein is CASSPRLTDYEQYF. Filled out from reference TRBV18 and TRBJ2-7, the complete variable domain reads NAGVMQNPRHLVRRRGQEARLRCSPMKGHSHVYWYRQLPEEGLKFMVYLQKENIIDESGMPKERFSAEFPKEGPSILRIQQVVRGDSAAYFCASSPRLTDYEQYFGPGTRLTVT.

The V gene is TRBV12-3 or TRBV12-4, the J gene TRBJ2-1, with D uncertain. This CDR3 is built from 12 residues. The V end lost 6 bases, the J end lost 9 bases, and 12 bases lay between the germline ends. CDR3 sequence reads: CASRNGLGEQFF. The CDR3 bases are TGTGCCAGCAGGAACGGGCTCGGTGAGCAGTTCTTC.

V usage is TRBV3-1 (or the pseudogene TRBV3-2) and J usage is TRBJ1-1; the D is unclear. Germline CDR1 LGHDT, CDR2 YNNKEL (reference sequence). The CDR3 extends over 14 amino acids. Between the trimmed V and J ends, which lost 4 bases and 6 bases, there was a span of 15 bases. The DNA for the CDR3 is TGTGCCAGCAGCCCCTTAGCGGGGAGGGCTGAAGCTTTCTTT. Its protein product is CASSPLAGRAEAFF.

This CDR3 reads CATSREQGSVSNQPQHF. CDR3 nucleotides: TGTGCCACCAGCAGAGAACAGGGTAGTGTTAGCAATCAGCCCCAGCATTTT. The chain links TRBV15 to TRBJ1-5; a weak D match, TRBD1 (6 bases). V was trimmed by 0 bases and J by 0 bases, leaving 12 bases between them. The CDR3 extends over 17 amino acids. Germline V gene data show CDR1 as LNHNV and CDR2 as YYDKDF (reference sequence).

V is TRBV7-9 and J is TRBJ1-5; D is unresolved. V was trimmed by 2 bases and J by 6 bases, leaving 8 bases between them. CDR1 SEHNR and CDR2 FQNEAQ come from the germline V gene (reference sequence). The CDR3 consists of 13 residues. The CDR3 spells CASSLKNSQPQHF. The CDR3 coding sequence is TGTGCCAGCAGCTTAAAAAATAGTCAGCCCCAGCATTTT.

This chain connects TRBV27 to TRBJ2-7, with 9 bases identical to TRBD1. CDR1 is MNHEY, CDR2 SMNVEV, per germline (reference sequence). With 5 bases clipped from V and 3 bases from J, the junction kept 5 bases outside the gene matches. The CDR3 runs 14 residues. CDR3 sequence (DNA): TGTGCCAGCAGTCTATACAGGGGGCACTACGAGCAGTACTTC. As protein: CASSLYRGHYEQYF.

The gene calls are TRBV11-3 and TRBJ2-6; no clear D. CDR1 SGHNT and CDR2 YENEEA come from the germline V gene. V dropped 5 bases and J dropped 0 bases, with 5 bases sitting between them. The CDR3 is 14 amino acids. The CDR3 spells CASSPYSGANVLTF. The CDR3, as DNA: TGTGCCAGCAGCCCCTACTCTGGGGCCAACGTCCTGACTTTC.

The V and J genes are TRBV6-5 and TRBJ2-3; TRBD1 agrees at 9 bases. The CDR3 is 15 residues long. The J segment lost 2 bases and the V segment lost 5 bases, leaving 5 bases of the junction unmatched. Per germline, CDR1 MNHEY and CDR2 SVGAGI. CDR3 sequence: CASSTGTGTTDTQYF. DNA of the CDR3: TGTGCCAGCAGTACCGGGACAGGGACCACAGATACGCAGTATTTT.

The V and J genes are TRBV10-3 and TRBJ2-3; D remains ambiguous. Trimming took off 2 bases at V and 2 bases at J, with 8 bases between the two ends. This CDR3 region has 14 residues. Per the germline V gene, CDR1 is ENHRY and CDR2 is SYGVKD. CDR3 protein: CAISEGFDTDTQYF. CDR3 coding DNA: TGTGCCATCAGTGAGGGTTTTGACACAGATACGCAGTATTTT.

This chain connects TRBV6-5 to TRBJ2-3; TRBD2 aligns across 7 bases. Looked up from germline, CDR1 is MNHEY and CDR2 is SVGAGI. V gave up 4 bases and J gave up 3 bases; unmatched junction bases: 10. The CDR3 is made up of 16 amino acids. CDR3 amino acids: CASSSQGTGGTDTQYF. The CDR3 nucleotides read TGTGCCAGCAGTTCCCAGGGTACGGGGGGAACAGATACGCAGTATTTT.

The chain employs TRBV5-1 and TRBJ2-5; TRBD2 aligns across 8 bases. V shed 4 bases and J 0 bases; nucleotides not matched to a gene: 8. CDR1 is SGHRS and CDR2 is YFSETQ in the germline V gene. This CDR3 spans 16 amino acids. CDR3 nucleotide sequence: TGCGCCAGCAGCGTACACCCGCGGGGGGACCAAGAGACCCAGTACTTC. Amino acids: CASSVHPRGDQETQYF.

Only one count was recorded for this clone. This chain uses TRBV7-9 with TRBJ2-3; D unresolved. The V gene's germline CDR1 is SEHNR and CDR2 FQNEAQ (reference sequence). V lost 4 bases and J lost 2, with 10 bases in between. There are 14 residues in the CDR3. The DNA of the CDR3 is TGTGCCAGCAGCTCCCTTTTCATCACAGATACGCAGTATTTT. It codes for CASSSLFITDTQYF. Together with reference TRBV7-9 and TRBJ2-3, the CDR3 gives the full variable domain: DTGVSQNPRHKITKRGQNVTFRCDPISEHNRLYWYRQTLGQGPEFLTYFQNEAQLEKSRLLSDRFSAERPKGSFSTLEIQRTEQGDSAMYLCASSSLFITDTQYFGPGTRLTVL.

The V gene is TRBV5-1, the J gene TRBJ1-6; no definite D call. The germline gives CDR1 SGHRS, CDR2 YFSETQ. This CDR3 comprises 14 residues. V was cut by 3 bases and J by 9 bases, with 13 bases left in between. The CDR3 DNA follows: TGCGCCAGCAGCTCTGCTCTTGAATCTTCACCCCTCCACTTT. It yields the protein CASSSALESSPLHF.

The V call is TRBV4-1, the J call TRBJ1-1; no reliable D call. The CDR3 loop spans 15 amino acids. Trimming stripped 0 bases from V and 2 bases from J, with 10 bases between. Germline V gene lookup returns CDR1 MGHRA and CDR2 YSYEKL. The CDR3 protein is CASSQENIGNTEAFF. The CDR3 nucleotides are TGCGCCAGCAGCCAAGAGAACATCGGTAACACTGAAGCTTTCTTT.

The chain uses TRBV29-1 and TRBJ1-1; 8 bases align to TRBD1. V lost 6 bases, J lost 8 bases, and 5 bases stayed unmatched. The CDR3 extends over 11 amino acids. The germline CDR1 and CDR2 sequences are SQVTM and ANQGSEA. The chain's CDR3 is CSVGGDREAFF. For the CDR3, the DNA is TGCAGCGTCGGGGGGGACAGGGAAGCTTTCTTT.

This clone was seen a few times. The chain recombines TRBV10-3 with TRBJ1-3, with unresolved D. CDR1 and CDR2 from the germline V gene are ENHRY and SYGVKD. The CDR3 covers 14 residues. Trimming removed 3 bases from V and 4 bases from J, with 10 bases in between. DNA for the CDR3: TGTGCCATCAGTGAAGACGTTAGGGGAAACACCATATATTTT. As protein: CAISEDVRGNTIYF.

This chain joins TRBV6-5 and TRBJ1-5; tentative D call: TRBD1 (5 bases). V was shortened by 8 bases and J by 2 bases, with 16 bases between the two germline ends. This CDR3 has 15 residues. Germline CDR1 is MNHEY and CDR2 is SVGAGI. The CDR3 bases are TGTGCCAGCCGTACGAGGGGTAACGGCAATCAGCCCCAGCATTTT. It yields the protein CASRTRGNGNQPQHF.

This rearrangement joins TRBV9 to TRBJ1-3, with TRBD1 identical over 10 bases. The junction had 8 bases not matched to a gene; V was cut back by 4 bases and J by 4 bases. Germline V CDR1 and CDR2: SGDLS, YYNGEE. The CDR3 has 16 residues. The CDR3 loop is CASSSRTGGPGNTIYF. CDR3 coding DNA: TGTGCCAGCAGCAGCCGGACAGGGGGTCCAGGAAACACCATATATTTT.

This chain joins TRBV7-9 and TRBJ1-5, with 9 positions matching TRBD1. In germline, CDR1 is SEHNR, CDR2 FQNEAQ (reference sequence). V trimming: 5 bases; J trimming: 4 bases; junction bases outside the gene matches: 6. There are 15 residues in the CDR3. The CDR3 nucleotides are TGTGCCAGCAGCATCTCCGGGACAGGGAATCAGCCCCAGCATTTT. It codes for CASSISGTGNQPQHF.

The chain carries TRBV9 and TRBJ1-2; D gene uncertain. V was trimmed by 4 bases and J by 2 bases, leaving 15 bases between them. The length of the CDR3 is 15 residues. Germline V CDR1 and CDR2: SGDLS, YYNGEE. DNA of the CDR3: TGTGCCAGCAGCTCTCACCCGGACGGAAACTATGGCTACACCTTC. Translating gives CASSSHPDGNYGYTF.

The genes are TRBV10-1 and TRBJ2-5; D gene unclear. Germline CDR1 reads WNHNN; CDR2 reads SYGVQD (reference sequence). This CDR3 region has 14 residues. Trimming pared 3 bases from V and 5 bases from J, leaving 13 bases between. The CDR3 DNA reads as TGCGCCAGCAGTGATGATGGTCACAAGGAGACCCAGTACTTC. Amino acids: CASSDDGHKETQYF.

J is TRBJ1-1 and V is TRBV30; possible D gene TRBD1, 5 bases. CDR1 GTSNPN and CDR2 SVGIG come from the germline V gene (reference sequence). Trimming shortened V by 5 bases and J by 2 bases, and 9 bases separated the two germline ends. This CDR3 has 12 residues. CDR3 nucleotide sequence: TGTGCCTGGGGGACCGACAACACTGAAGCTTTCTTT. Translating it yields CAWGTDNTEAFF.

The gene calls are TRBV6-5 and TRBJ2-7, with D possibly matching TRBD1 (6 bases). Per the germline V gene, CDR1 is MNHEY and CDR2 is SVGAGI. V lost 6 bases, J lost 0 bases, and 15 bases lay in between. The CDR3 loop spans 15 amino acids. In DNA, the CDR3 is TGTGCCAGCAGGAACCTATGGGACAACTCCTACGAGCAGTACGTC. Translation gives CASRNLWDNSYEQYV.

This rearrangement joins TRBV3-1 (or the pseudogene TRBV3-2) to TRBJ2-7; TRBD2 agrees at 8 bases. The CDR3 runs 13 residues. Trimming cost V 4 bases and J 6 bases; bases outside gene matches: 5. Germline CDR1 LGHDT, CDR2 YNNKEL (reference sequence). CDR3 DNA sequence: TGTGCCAGCAGCCTCGGGACTAGGGTCGAGCAGTACGTC. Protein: CASSLGTRVEQYV.

CDR3 protein: CASSSLRGRWETQYF. In nucleotides, the CDR3 is TGTGCCAGTAGTAGCCTCCGGGGACGGTGGGAGACCCAGTACTTC. The V gene is TRBV19, the J gene TRBJ2-5, with D tentatively TRBD1 or TRBD2 (5 bases each). CDR1 LNHDA and CDR2 SQIVND come from the germline V gene (reference sequence). V lost 4 bases and J 5 bases, leaving 17 bases between the germline ends. This CDR3 has 15 amino acids. The entire variable domain, with the rest obtained from reference TRBV19 and TRBJ2-5, is as follows: DGGITQSPKYLFRKEGQNVTLSCEQNLNHDAMYWYRQDPGQGLRLIYYSQIVNDFQKGDIAEGYSVSREKKESFPLTVTSAQKNPTAFYLCASSSLRGRWETQYFGPGTRLLVL.

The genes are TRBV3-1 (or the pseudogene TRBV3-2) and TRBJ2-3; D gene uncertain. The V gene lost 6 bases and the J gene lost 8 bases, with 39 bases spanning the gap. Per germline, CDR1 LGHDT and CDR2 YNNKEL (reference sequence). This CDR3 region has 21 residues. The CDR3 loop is CASRPSLYGAPRPMGPGTQYF. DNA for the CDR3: TGTGCCAGCAGACCATCACTATACGGAGCCCCTCGACCGATGGGTCCAGGTACGCAGTATTTT.

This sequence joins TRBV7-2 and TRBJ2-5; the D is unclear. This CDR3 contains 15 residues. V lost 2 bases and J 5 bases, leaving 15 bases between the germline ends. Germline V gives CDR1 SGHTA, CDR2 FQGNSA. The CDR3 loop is CASSLNKGNIETQYF. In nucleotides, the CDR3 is TGTGCCAGCAGCTTAAATAAGGGAAATATCGAGACCCAGTACTTC.

The CDR3 reads CASSLISDYGYTF. Written as DNA, the CDR3 is TGTGCCAGCAGTTTGATTTCAGATTATGGCTACACCTTC. The J gene is TRBJ1-2, the V gene TRBV12-3 or TRBV12-4; the D is unclear. The V and J ends lost 3 bases and 5 bases respectively, with 10 bases between them. CDR3 length equals 13 residues.